These T cell receptor beta chains were read from a single sample in a study of radiotherapy plus CTLA-4 blockade in lung cancer. The assay was immunoSEQ multiplex PCR, and TCRdb's table has in-frame clones only and misses some. The table has roughly 88,000 clones, about 80% seen once. This specimen was peripheral blood, taken from a patient treated with radiotherapy plus ipilimumab. The receptors originated from a human donor with non-small cell lung cancer who had stable disease on radiotherapy plus ipilimumab. Each CDR3 is given with its conserved first and last residue. Each record gives: J gene, V gene, D gene, clone size, CDR3 length, CDR3 protein, CDR3 DNA. A D gene is named only where the DNA matches it firmly. Only part of the rows carry a size: once, few, many, or a class if the clone is expanded.

>TRBJ2-7|TRBV18|TRBD1|-|14
CASSPETGAYEQYF
TGTGCCAGCTCACCAGAGACAGGGGCCTACGAGCAGTACTTC
>TRBJ1-6|TRBV18|-|-|14
CASSPVRVDSPLHF
TGTGCCAGCTCACCAGTCAGGGTGGATTCACCCCTCCACTTT
>TRBJ2-2|TRBV28|-|-|13
CASSLLGPEELFF
TGTGCCAGCAGTTTGTTGGGACCCGAGGAGCTGTTTTTT
>TRBJ2-7|TRBV4-1|-|-|16
CASSQEEMRGRHEQYF
TGCGCCAGCAGCCAAGAAGAAATGAGGGGCAGGCACGAGCAGTACTTC
>TRBJ1-2|TRBV6-6|-|-|12
CASTQVGDGYTF
TGTGCCAGCACCCAGGTTGGCGATGGCTACACCTTC
>TRBJ2-7|TRBV28|TRBD1|-|15
CASSLTVTGIYEQYF
TGTGCCAGCAGTTTGACCGTGACAGGGATCTACGAGCAGTACTTC
>TRBJ1-2|TRBV7-2|-|few|13
CASSPDVNYGYTF
TGTGCCAGCAGCCCGGACGTCAACTATGGCTACACCTTC
>TRBJ2-1|TRBV28|TRBD2|-|14
CASRPQGGINEQFF
TGTGCCAGCAGGCCCCAGGGAGGGATTAATGAGCAGTTCTTC
>TRBJ1-1|TRBV28|-|few|15
CASSSPGAANTEAFF
TGTGCCAGCAGCTCCCCAGGGGCGGCGAACACTGAAGCTTTCTTT
>TRBJ1-4|TRBV5-1|-|once|12
CASSLDREKLFF
TGCGCCAGCAGCTTGGACAGGGAAAAACTGTTTTTT
>TRBJ2-5|TRBV19|-|-|16
CASSIRDRDGGETQYF
TGTGCCAGTAGTATCCGAGACAGGGATGGAGGGGAGACCCAGTACTTC
>TRBJ2-7|TRBV7-9|-|few|13
CASSLGLFYEQYF
TGTGCCAGCAGCTTAGGACTATTCTACGAGCAGTACTTC
>TRBJ1-1|TRBV5-4|TRBD1|-|14
CASSQRTGGDVAFF
TGTGCCAGCAGCCAGAGGACAGGGGGTGACGTAGCTTTCTTT
>TRBJ2-5|TRBV7-2|TRBD2|-|16
CASSFPMGGIQETQYF
TGTGCCAGCAGCTTCCCGATGGGGGGGATCCAAGAGACCCAGTACTTC
>TRBJ2-2|TRBV5-4|-|-|16
CASSFPLVGNTGELFF
TGTGCCAGCAGCTTCCCTTTAGTCGGGAACACCGGGGAGCTGTTTTTT
>TRBJ1-1|TRBV5-1|-|-|15
CASSLRGTPNTEAFF
TGCGCCAGCAGCCTGAGGGGGACTCCCAACACTGAAGCTTTCTTT
>TRBJ1-2|TRBV18|-|once|16
CASSRQEMGTNYGYTF
TGTGCCAGCTCACGACAGGAAATGGGAACTAACTATGGCTACACCTTC
>TRBJ1-5|TRBV11-3|TRBD1|-|20
CASSFPVRTGGLGSNQPQHF
TGTGCCAGCAGCTTCCCGGTGAGGACAGGGGGATTGGGAAGCAATCAGCCCCAGCATTTT
>TRBJ1-1|TRBV5-5|-|-|14
CASSRGWGNTEAFF
TGTGCCAGCAGCCGAGGGTGGGGGAACACTGAAGCTTTCTTT
>TRBJ1-5|TRBV7-9|-|medium-sized|15
CASSLGGYSNQPQHF
TGTGCCAGCAGCTTAGGAGGGTATAGCAATCAGCCCCAGCATTTT
>TRBJ2-7|TRBV5-5|TRBD2|-|14
CASSWTSGAYEQYF
TGTGCCAGCAGCTGGACTAGCGGAGCCTACGAGCAGTACTTC
>TRBJ2-7|TRBV4-1|TRBD2|-|18
CASSHLDLGLAGGHEQYF
TGCGCCAGCAGCCATCTCGACCTAGGACTAGCGGGGGGTCACGAGCAGTACTTC
>TRBJ1-2|TRBV19|TRBD1|-|12
CASGRTGSGYTF
TGTGCCAGTGGACGGACAGGGAGCGGCTACACCTTC
>TRBJ1-5|TRBV6-5|-|-|14
CASGKQGPRQPQHF
TGTGCCAGCGGAAAACAGGGTCCACGACAGCCCCAGCATTTT
>TRBJ2-7|TRBV6-5|TRBD1|-|14
CASSPDRVFYEQYF
TGTGCCAGCAGCCCGGACAGGGTTTTTTACGAGCAGTACTTC
>TRBJ2-1|TRBV9|TRBD2|-|15
CASSAWGTSVREQFF
TGTGCCAGCAGCGCTTGGGGGACTAGCGTTCGTGAGCAGTTCTTC
>TRBJ1-4|TRBV6-5|-|-|15
CASSYRGGTNEKLFF
TGTGCCAGCAGTTACAGGGGGGGAACTAATGAAAAACTGTTTTTT
>TRBJ2-7|TRBV5-1|-|few|12
CASSPTSYEQYF
TGCGCCAGCAGCCCAACTTCCTACGAGCAGTACTTC
>TRBJ2-5|TRBV28|TRBD1|-|15
CASSTARQGGETQYF
TGTGCCAGTTCTACCGCGCGACAGGGCGGAGAGACCCAGTACTTC
>TRBJ1-6|TRBV5-4|TRBD1|-|15
CASQGQGKANSPLHF
TGTGCCAGCCAAGGACAGGGCAAAGCCAATTCACCCCTCCACTTT
>TRBJ1-1|TRBV30|-|-|14
CASSTRGMNTEAFF
TGTGCCTCATCCACCAGGGGTATGAACACTGAAGCTTTCTTT
>TRBJ2-1|TRBV27|-|-|17
CASSLSVLESSYNEQFF
TGTGCCAGCAGTTTATCCGTACTAGAAAGCTCCTACAATGAGCAGTTCTTC
>TRBJ2-2|TRBV7-3|-|-|15
CASSLGRGLTGELFF
TGTGCCAGCAGCTTGGGTCGCGGACTCACCGGGGAGCTGTTTTTT
>TRBJ1-4|TRBV29-1|-|-|12
CSASGNNEKLFF
TGCAGCGCCTCAGGCAATAATGAAAAACTGTTTTTT
>TRBJ2-3|TRBV21-1|-|once|13
CARVRGVAGTQVF
TGTGCCAGGGTTCGGGGAGTAGCGGGGACCCAGGTCTTT